This T cell receptor (beta chain) was recovered during a study of cytomegalovirus exposure and HLA in healthy donors. Study-wide points: TCR beta chain V- and J-gene trimming was linked, in a later analysis, to a missense variant in DCLRE1C.

Remarks on this clone: What it binds is not known.

Germline trimming cut 0 bases from V and 9 bases from J; bases unmatched to any gene: 5. The CDR3 consists of 14 residues. The germline V gene encodes CDR1 SGHDT and CDR2 YYEEEE. In the PCR, 60 Vbeta and 13 Jbeta primers were used. The assay was immunoSEQ multiplex PCR, and TCRdb's table has in-frame clones only and misses some. Here the sample spans 90,000 to 120,000 clones, approximately 84% being singletons. The sample consisted of PBMCs. The V gene is TRBV5-6, the J gene TRBJ2-1; 8 bases line up with TRBD2. This clonotype was sampled from a young man in good health and CMV-seronegative. The CDR3 protein is CASSLGLAPSEQFF. The CDR3 nucleotides are TGTGCCAGCAGCTTGGGACTAGCGCCATCTGAGCAGTTCTTC.